This T cell receptor beta chain was captured in a study of beta chain features in type 1 diabetes. Study in general: Similarity in age, gender and cell yields was seen between patients and healthy donors. Study results and limitations: For type 1 diabetes patients, VDJ junctions showed fewer insertions and more deletions.

Sequencing targeted expressed TCRB transcripts, as all isolated RNA had been reverse transcribed. Sequenced naive, central memory and regulatory T cell samples produced an average of approximately 3.8 million reads. Measured with immunoSEQ multiplex PCR; TCRdb has only the in-frame clones, and not every one. In the table there are 250,000 to 350,000 clones, 12% to 15% of which are singletons. Concerning this clone itself: Its target is unknown. An end of the junction differs from the germline gene, which may be a read error. Within the sample, other DNA sequences also encode this same CDR3.

Naive, central memory, regulatory and stem cell-like memory cells within the CD4+ compartment were sorted using CD45RO/CCR7/CD25/CD127/CD95/CD27. Germline assignment: CDR1 SGHDT and CDR2 YYEEEE. The CDR3 is made up of 15 amino acids. J is TRBJ2-2 and V is TRBV5-6; D tentatively fits TRBD1 or TRBD2 (6 bases each). The sequence came from a man under 40 in good health. Sequencing was performed on central memory CD4+ T cells from blood. The DNA for the CDR3 is TGTGCTAGCAGCTTTGGGGGGCGTATGACCGGGGAGCTGTTTTTT. This gives the protein CASSFGGRMTGELFF.